These 25 T cell receptor beta chains were sequenced from one sample in a study of breast tumors, draining lymph nodes, adjacent tissues. TCRdb re-called the multiplex PCR reads through MiXCR, storing one row per CDR3 protein. The sample consists of 120,000 or so distinct CDR3 sequences, around 20% of them appearing once. Breast cancer patients provided tissue from their axillary draining lymph nodes. Sequenced sample: axillary lymph node tissue. These TCRs come from a female donor with breast cancer. Some clones in this sample may be carry-over from other donors' samples.

The sample holds many counts of this clonotype. The V and J genes are TRBV25-1 and TRBJ2-1; 10 bases agree with TRBD1. J was trimmed by 5 bases and V by 8 bases; bases with no gene match: 9. CDR1 MGHDK and CDR2 SYGVNS come from the germline V gene. The CDR3 is 15 residues long. The CDR3 region is CASSLRDRGHNEQFF. CDR3 nucleotide sequence: TGTGCCAGCTCCCTCCGGGACAGGGGACACAATGAGCAGTTCTTC.

This clonotype showed up just a few times. The rearrangement uses TRBV28 and TRBJ2-6; D gene ambiguous. In germline, CDR1 is MDHEN, CDR2 SYDVKM. This CDR3 has 14 residues. The ends were cut back, 6 bases at V and 0 bases at J, with 6 bases in the middle. In DNA form, the CDR3 reads TGTGCCAGCAGGACTGGCTCTGGGGCCAACGTCCTGACTTTC. As protein: CASRTGSGANVLTF.

Points on this clonotype: This may come from a read error, since a much larger clone is one base off. The CDR3 here is CAEPSYEQCF. CDR3 nucleotide sequence: TGTGCCGAACCTTCCTACGAGCAGTGCTTC. The chain is built from TRBV19 and TRBJ2-7; D gene uncertain. The CDR3 totals 10 residues. Germline V gene sequence: CDR1 LNHDA, CDR2 SQIVND (reference sequence).

This clonotype came up many times. The rearrangement links TRBV19 to TRBJ1-4; D remains unclear. The CDR3 has 17 residues. Trimming pared 5 bases from V and 5 bases from J, leaving 21 bases between. The germline V gene encodes CDR1 LNHDA and CDR2 SQIVND (reference sequence). The CDR3 protein is CASSHGIYNIQNEKLFF. CDR3 bases: TGTGCCAGTAGTCACGGGATCTACAACATCCAGAATGAAAAACTGTTTTTT.

This clonotype came up a few times. DNA for the CDR3: TGTGCCAGCAGATACGACCTAAACTATGAGCAGTTCTTC. As protein: CASRYDLNYEQFF. The J gene is TRBJ2-1, the V gene TRBV6-5; D remains unclear. The CDR3 covers 13 residues. Germline CDR1 MNHEY, CDR2 SVGAGI. The germline V and J ends were trimmed by 6 bases and 8 bases, with 14 bases remaining between them.

The table lists this clonotype with many counts. The chain carries TRBV30 and TRBJ2-7; D uncertain. The CDR3 has 13 residues. V was shortened by 0 bases and J by 1 base, with 7 bases between the two germline ends. Germline V CDR1 and CDR2: GTSNPN, SVGIG (reference sequence). This chain's CDR3 is CAWSVGGSYEQYF. CDR3 bases: TGTGCCTGGAGTGTTGGTGGTTCCTACGAGCAGTACTTC.

This clonotype came up many times. The chain combines TRBV6-6 with TRBJ2-1; D gene uncertain. V lost 4 bases and J 7 bases, leaving 17 bases between the germline ends. Germline-derived CDR1 and CDR2 are MNHNY and SVGAGI (reference sequence). This CDR3 region has 15 residues. The CDR3 reads CASSSLIQLGNEQFF. The CDR3 nucleotides are TGTGCCAGCAGTTCCCTAATACAGCTAGGTAATGAGCAGTTCTTC.

This clonotype was counted at least ten times. The chain has TRBV6-1 and TRBJ2-7, with D perhaps being TRBD1 or TRBD2 (5 bases each). The V and J ends lost 8 bases and 3 bases respectively, with 14 bases between them. CDR1 and CDR2 (germline): MNHNS, SASEGT. This CDR3 spans 13 amino acids. The chain's CDR3 is CASRSGLNYEQYF. CDR3 DNA sequence: TGTGCCAGCCGATCGGGGCTAAACTACGAGCAGTACTTC.

V usage is TRBV15 and J usage is TRBJ2-7; D gene uncertain. The CDR3 spans 13 residues. Germline V gives CDR1 LNHNV, CDR2 YYDKDF (reference sequence). Trimming pared 0 bases from V and 3 bases from J, leaving 6 bases between. The CDR3 loop is CATSRDRDYEQYF. DNA of the CDR3: TGTGCCACCAGCAGAGATAGGGACTACGAGCAGTACTTC. The complete variable domain, with remaining parts taken from reference TRBV15 and TRBJ2-7, reads DAMVIQNPRYQVTQFGKPVTLSCSQTLNHNVMYWYQQKSSQAPKLLFHYYDKDFNNEADTPDNFQSRRPNTSFCFLDIRSPGLGDTAMYLCATSRDRDYEQYFGPGTRLTVT.

This clonotype was seen at least ten times. The chain recombines TRBV20-1 with TRBJ2-3, with 12 nucleotides matching TRBD2. From germline, CDR1 is DFQATT and CDR2 SNEGSKA (reference sequence). This CDR3 spans 15 amino acids. The ends lost 5 bases at V and 2 bases at J; junction bases unmatched: 5. The CDR3 DNA reads TGCAGTGCTTCCAGACTAGCGGGGGTCACAGATACGCAGTATTTT. Translating it yields CSASRLAGVTDTQYF.

Concerning this clonotype: A single base separates this from a much larger clone, so it may be a read error. In this CDR3 the conserved last residue, phenylalanine or tryptophan, is missing, so a read error is likely. V gene TRBV20-1 combines with J gene TRBJ2-1; 7 positions match TRBD2. Germline assignment: CDR1 DFQATT and CDR2 SNEGSKA (reference sequence). J was trimmed by 3 bases and V by 0 bases; bases with no gene match: 5. The length of the CDR3 is 15 residues. The DNA for the CDR3 is TGCAGTGCTAGAGATCTGGGGGGGGGCTACAATGAGCAGTTCCTC. It yields the protein CSARDLGGGYNEQFL.

This clonotype occurred many times. The genes are TRBV10-3 and TRBJ2-1, with 8 bases aligning to TRBD2. The CDR3 runs 17 residues. The J segment lost 7 bases and the V segment lost 0 bases, leaving 11 bases of the junction unmatched. Germline loops: CDR1 ENHRY, CDR2 SYGVKD. CDR3 amino acids: CAISESRAAGVRNEQFF. CDR3 in DNA: TGTGCCATCAGTGAGTCGCGGGCAGCGGGAGTACGGAATGAGCAGTTCTTC.

The chain joins TRBV7-2 to TRBJ2-1; 10 bases align to TRBD2. CDR1 is SGHTA, CDR2 FQGNSA, per germline. The V gene end was trimmed by 3 bases and the J gene end by 7 bases; junction bases not matched to a gene: 3. This CDR3 region has 14 residues. CDR3 bases: TGTGCCAGCAGCTTCCTAGCGGGGGTTAATGAGCAGTTCTTC. Translating gives CASSFLAGVNEQFF.

Ten or more counts support this clonotype. This rearrangement joins TRBV6-2 or TRBV6-3 to TRBJ1-5, with a possible D match to TRBD1 (6 bases). The CDR3 is made up of 15 amino acids. Germline V lookup: CDR1 MNHEY, CDR2 SVGEGT. The V and J ends lost 2 bases and 4 bases respectively, with 12 bases between them. For the CDR3, the DNA is TGTGCCAGCAGTTACCAACAACAGGGTAATCAGCCCCAGCATTTT. Its translation: CASSYQQQGNQPQHF.

There are many counts of this clonotype. The chain employs TRBV10-3 and TRBJ2-1; D perhaps matches TRBD1 (5 bases). CDR1 ENHRY and CDR2 SYGVKD come from the germline V gene. The CDR3 contains 14 residues. V lost 6 bases and J 8 bases, leaving 17 bases between the germline ends. The CDR3 DNA reads as TGTGCCATCAGCGGACATACAACTGATGATGAGCAGTTCTTC. Its protein is CAISGHTTDDEQFF.

This clonotype was seen many times. The chain employs TRBV29-1 and TRBJ2-1, with 8 bases that match TRBD1. CDR3 length: 12 residues. V dropped 6 bases and J dropped 7; count of bases not matched to a gene: 5. From germline, CDR1 is SQVTM and CDR2 ANQGSEA. Written as DNA, the CDR3 is TGCAGCGTGACAGGGGTATCGAATGAGCAGTTCTTC. This sequence encodes CSVTGVSNEQFF.

This clonotype was detected a few times. A much larger clone lies a single base off, so this may be a read error. V gene TRBV12-3 or TRBV12-4 combines with J gene TRBJ2-3; D is ambiguous. This CDR3 spans 16 amino acids. Trimming removed 2 bases at V and 0 bases at J, with 12 bases between. CDR3 residues: CASSLTGGASTDTQYF. In nucleotides, the CDR3 is TGTGCCAGCAGTTTAACTGGCGGAGCTAGCACAGATACGCAGTATTTT.

This clonotype occurred many times. The chain has TRBV7-9 and TRBJ2-2, with TRBD1 matching 8 bases. Unmatched junction bases numbered 10, after V lost 5 bases and J lost 5 bases. The CDR3 spans 16 residues. Germline V lookup: CDR1 SEHNR, CDR2 FQNEAQ (reference sequence). The CDR3 DNA follows: TGTGCCAGCAGCCGCCAGACAGGGGCTGGAACCGGGGAGCTGTTTTTT. Protein sequence: CASSRQTGAGTGELFF.

In this sample, this clonotype turned up many times. The genes are TRBV20-1 and TRBJ2-1; no definite D call. V was shortened by 1 base and J by 0 bases, with 7 bases between the two germline ends. Germline CDR1 and CDR2: DFQATT and SNEGSKA (reference sequence). The CDR3 loop spans 14 amino acids. CDR3 bases: TGCAGTGCTAGAGTGCCCAACTCCTACAATGAGCAGTTCTTC. Translating gives CSARVPNSYNEQFF.

The V call is TRBV9, the J call TRBJ2-2; D may be TRBD1 or TRBD2 (5 bases each). From germline, CDR1 is SGDLS and CDR2 YYNGEE. This CDR3 is built from 16 residues. The V end was cut by 0 bases, the J end by 4 bases, with 13 bases between. CDR3 region: CASSVGPGQSTGELFF. CDR3 nucleotides: TGTGCCAGCAGCGTAGGGCCGGGGCAAAGCACCGGGGAGCTGTTTTTT.

This clonotype appeared many times. The chain employs TRBV24-1 and TRBJ2-1, with no clear D. Trimming pared 3 bases from V and 1 base from J, leaving 15 bases between. The length of the CDR3 is 17 residues. Germline CDR1 is KGHDR and CDR2 is SFDVKD. CDR3: CATSDLKDPSSYNEQFF. In DNA, the CDR3 is TGTGCCACCAGTGATCTGAAGGATCCCTCATCCTACAATGAGCAGTTCTTC.

This clonotype appeared a few times. The V gene is TRBV6-5, the J gene TRBJ1-1, with D unresolved. Trimming shortened V by 2 bases and J by 0 bases, and 7 bases separated the two germline ends. Germline CDR1 is MNHEY and CDR2 is SVGAGI. This CDR3 region has 14 residues. The CDR3 bases are TGTGCCAGCAGTTACAGGACGGTGAACACTGAAGCTTTCTTT. Its protein is CASSYRTVNTEAFF.

This clonotype was seen many times. The V and J genes are TRBV7-3 and TRBJ2-1; tentatively, D is TRBD2 (5 bases). Trimming removed 3 bases at V and 10 bases at J, with 13 bases between. The germline V gene encodes CDR1 SGHTA and CDR2 FQGTGA. The CDR3 length is 13 residues. The CDR3 protein is CASSFNAEREQFF. The CDR3 nucleotides are TGTGCCAGCAGCTTCAATGCGGAGCGGGAGCAGTTCTTC.

This clonotype was counted at least ten times. The CDR3 loop is CASSRLAGEETQYF. CDR3 DNA: TGTGCCAGCAGCCGACTAGCGGGAGAGGAGACCCAGTACTTC. This chain connects TRBV4-2 to TRBJ2-5; 12 bases match TRBD2. This CDR3 is built from 14 residues. CDR1 is LGHNA, CDR2 YNFKEQ, per germline. The V gene end was trimmed by 4 bases and the J gene end by 5 bases; junction bases not matched to a gene: 2.

This clonotype came up many times. The chain couples TRBV3-1 to TRBJ2-3; D is ambiguous. This CDR3 has 16 residues. Trimming took 0 bases from V and 1 from J, leaving 11 bases between them. Germline values: CDR1 LGHDT, CDR2 YNNKEL (reference sequence). DNA of the CDR3: TGTGCCAGCAGCCAAGATACCTTATCGGGCACAGATACGCAGTATTTT. Its translation is CASSQDTLSGTDTQYF.